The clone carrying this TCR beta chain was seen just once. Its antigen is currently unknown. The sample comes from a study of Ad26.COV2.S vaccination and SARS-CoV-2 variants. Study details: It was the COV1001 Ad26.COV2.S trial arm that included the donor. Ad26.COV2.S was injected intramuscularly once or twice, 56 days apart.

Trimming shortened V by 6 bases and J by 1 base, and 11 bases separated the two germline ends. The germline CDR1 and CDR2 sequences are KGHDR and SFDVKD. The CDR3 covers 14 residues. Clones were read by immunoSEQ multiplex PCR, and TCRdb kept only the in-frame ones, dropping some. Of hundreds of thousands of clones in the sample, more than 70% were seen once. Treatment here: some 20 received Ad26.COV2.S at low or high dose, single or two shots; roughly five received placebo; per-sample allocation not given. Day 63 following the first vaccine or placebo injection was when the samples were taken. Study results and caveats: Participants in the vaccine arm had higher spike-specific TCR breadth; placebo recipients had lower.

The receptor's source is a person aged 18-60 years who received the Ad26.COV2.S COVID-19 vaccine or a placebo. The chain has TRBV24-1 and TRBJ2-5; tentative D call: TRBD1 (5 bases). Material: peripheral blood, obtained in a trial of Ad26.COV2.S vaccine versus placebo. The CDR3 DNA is TGTGCCACCAGTCGCACAGACAGCCAAGAGACCCAGTACTTC. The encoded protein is CATSRTDSQETQYF.